Below, 21 T cell receptor beta chains from the same sample are listed, as sequenced in a study of T cells after posttransplantation cyclophosphamide. Clones were sequenced by immunoSEQ multiplex PCR, and TCRdb holds only the in-frame ones, with some missing. Recorded here are under 50,000 clones, none singletons. Sequencing was performed on PBMCs. The receptors here all came from a man in his forties in good health, CMV-negative, and a related stem cell transplant donor.

This clone was detected ten times or more. J is TRBJ2-7 and V is TRBV6-6; D may be TRBD1 (6 bases). Per the germline V gene, CDR1 is MNHNY and CDR2 is SVGAGI (reference sequence). The CDR3 contains 14 residues. The V and J ends lost 4 bases and 3 bases respectively, with 13 bases between them. In DNA form, the CDR3 reads TGTGCCAGCAGTTTAGAGACAGGCCTCTACGAGCAGTACTTC. Its protein is CASSLETGLYEQYF.

This clone was seen repeatedly, ten times or more. This chain joins TRBV15 and TRBJ1-1; weak D call: TRBD1 (5 bases). V lost 2 bases and J lost 6, with 13 bases in between. The CDR3 is 14 residues long. Germline V lookup: CDR1 LNHNV, CDR2 YYDKDF (reference sequence). The CDR3 nucleotides read TGTGCCACCAGCAGATCTCCCCAGGGCGCTGAAGCTTTCTTT. Protein product: CATSRSPQGAEAFF.

This clone was detected many times. The CDR3 region is CASSGSGSLYEQYF. The CDR3 bases are TGTGCCAGCAGTGGTAGCGGGAGTCTCTACGAGCAGTACTTC. This chain joins TRBV6-5 and TRBJ2-7; TRBD2 aligns across 9 bases. V lost 5 bases to trimming and J lost 3 bases; unmatched junction nucleotides: 5. CDR3 length: 14 amino acids. CDR1 is MNHEY, CDR2 SVGAGI, per germline.

This clone has a count of ten or more. V is TRBV5-4 and J is TRBJ2-1; 9 positions match TRBD2. The CDR3 has 15 residues. Germline CDR1 SGHNT, CDR2 YYREEE (reference sequence). V lost 2 bases to trimming and J lost 3 bases; unmatched junction nucleotides: 3. Here the CDR3 DNA reads TGTGCCAGCAGCTTACTAGCGGGCTTCTACAATGAGCAGTTCTTC. Its protein is CASSLLAGFYNEQFF. The whole variable domain, remainder taken from reference TRBV5-4 and TRBJ2-1, is ETGVTQSPTHLIKTRGQQVTLRCSSQSGHNTVSWYQQALGQGPQFIFQYYREEENGRGNFPPRFSGLQFPNYSSELNVNALELDDSALYLCASSLLAGFYNEQFFGPGTRLTVL.

This clone was picked up many times. The rearrangement joins TRBV20-1 to TRBJ2-1, with D perhaps TRBD2 (5 bases). CDR1 and CDR2 from the germline V gene are DFQATT and SNEGSKA (reference sequence). The germline V and J ends were trimmed by 3 bases and 7 bases, with 7 bases remaining between them. The CDR3 contains 11 residues. CDR3 DNA sequence: TGCAGTGCTAGTACTAGGAATGAGCAGTTCTTC. Translated: CSASTRNEQFF.

This clone came up many times. The V gene is TRBV4-1, the J gene TRBJ1-2, with D possibly TRBD1 on 5 matching bases. CDR3 length: 13 residues. The V gene lost 0 bases and the J gene lost 4 bases, with 6 bases spanning the gap. CDR1 MGHRA and CDR2 YSYEKL come from the germline V gene. In DNA form, the CDR3 reads TGCGCCAGCAGCCAAGACACAGGCTATGGCTACACCTTC. Translation gives CASSQDTGYGYTF.

This clone was seen a handful of times. The rearrangement uses TRBV7-2 and TRBJ1-3; D not certain. V lost 1 base and J lost 0, with 7 bases in between. This CDR3 spans 15 amino acids. Germline V gives CDR1 SGHTA, CDR2 FQGNSA. CDR3 amino acids: CASSLVRSSGNTIYF. CDR3 bases: TGTGCCAGCAGCTTAGTTAGAAGCTCTGGAAACACCATATATTTT. The full variable domain, in which reference TRBV7-2 and TRBJ1-3 provide the parts outside the CDR3, is GAGVSQSPSNKVTEKGKDVELRCDPISGHTALYWYRQSLGQGLEFLIYFQGNSAPDKSGLPSDRFSAERTGGSVSTLTIQRTQQEDSAVYLCASSLVRSSGNTIYFGEGSWLTVV.

This clone was seen repeatedly, ten times or more. The CDR3 coding sequence is TGTGCCAGCAGTCCGATCGACAGGGGCAGAGGCTACACCTTC. It encodes CASSPIDRGRGYTF. The chain has TRBV27 and TRBJ1-2; TRBD1 agrees at 8 bases. J gave up 8 bases and V 5 bases, and 10 bases lay outside the gene matches. Germline CDR1 is MNHEY and CDR2 is SMNVEV (reference sequence). The CDR3 length is 14 residues.

This clone was detected many times. V gene TRBV28 combines with J gene TRBJ1-2; D is unclear. Germline V gene data show CDR1 as MDHEN and CDR2 as SYDVKM. This CDR3 comprises 14 residues. V lost 7 bases to trimming and J lost 5 bases, with 17 bases between them. CDR3 in DNA: TGTGCCAGCAAATTACCTTCGAGTTCTTATGGCTACACCTTC. This codes for CASKLPSSSYGYTF.

By share, this clone counts as medium-sized (0.01 to 0.1%). This chain uses TRBV6-4 with TRBJ2-3; 14 bases are shared with TRBD2. Germline loops: CDR1 MRHNA, CDR2 SNTAGT. This CDR3 spans 16 amino acids. After removal of 6 bases from V and 3 bases from J, the junction contained 5 bases not matched to a gene. CDR3 sequence reads: CASSQTSGRGTDTQYF. The CDR3 DNA is TGTGCCAGCAGCCAGACTAGCGGGAGGGGAACAGATACGCAGTATTTT.

In this sample, this clone turned up many times. This chain connects TRBV6-6 to TRBJ2-1, with a weak D call TRBD2 (5 bases). Germline V gives CDR1 MNHNY, CDR2 SVGAGI (reference sequence). Trimming cost V 5 bases and J 8 bases, with 7 bases left between them. This CDR3 spans 11 amino acids. The CDR3, as DNA: TGTGCCAGCAGTGCGAGGGATGAGCAGTTCTTC. Protein: CASSARDEQFF.

This clone has ten or more counts. The CDR3 loop reads CASSSKLSGTSGSMDEQFF. CDR3 nucleotide sequence: TGTGCCAGCAGCTCTAAGTTGAGCGGGACTAGCGGGAGTATGGATGAGCAGTTCTTC. The chain couples TRBV7-3 to TRBJ2-1; 14 bases match TRBD2. The CDR3 consists of 19 residues. Germline V gives CDR1 SGHTA, CDR2 FQGTGA. V shed 4 bases and J 8 bases; nucleotides not matched to a gene: 16. Complete variable domain (other parts from reference TRBV7-3 and TRBJ2-1): GAGVSQTPSNKVTEKGKYVELRCDPISGHTALYWYRQSLGQGPEFLIYFQGTGAADDSGLPNDRFFAVRPEGSVSTLKIQRTERGDSAVYLCASSSKLSGTSGSMDEQFFGPGTRLTVL.

This clone was counted ten times or more. V is TRBV7-9 and J is TRBJ1-2; the D gene is possibly TRBD1 (6 bases). Germline V gene lookup returns CDR1 SEHNR and CDR2 FQNEAQ (reference sequence). V lost 1 base and J 4 bases, leaving 7 bases between the germline ends. CDR3 size: 13 residues. Here the CDR3 reads CASSLGQVYGYTF. CDR3 DNA: TGTGCCAGCAGCTTAGGACAGGTCTATGGCTACACCTTC.

This clone was recorded many times. This chain links TRBV14 with TRBJ2-1; the match to TRBD2 covers 9 bases. CDR3 length: 15 amino acids. With 2 bases clipped from V and 6 bases from J, the junction kept 5 bases outside the gene matches. Germline V gene lookup returns CDR1 SGHDN and CDR2 FVKESK. CDR3: CASSQLAGDRNEQFF. The CDR3 region has the DNA TGTGCCAGCAGCCAATTAGCGGGAGATCGCAATGAGCAGTTCTTC. Full variable domain (remainder filled in from reference TRBV14 and TRBJ2-1): EAGVTQFPSHSVIEKGQTVTLRCDPISGHDNLYWYRRVMGKEIKFLLHFVKESKQDESGMPNNRFLAERTGGTYSTLKVQPAELEDSGVYFCASSQLAGDRNEQFFGPGTRLTVL.

This clone was counted ten times or more. V and J are TRBV25-1 and TRBJ2-7; tentative D call: TRBD1 (6 bases). Germline CDR1 reads MGHDK; CDR2 reads SYGVNS. The CDR3 is 10 residues long. Trimming took off 5 bases at V and 8 bases at J, with 7 bases between the two ends. DNA of the CDR3: TGTGCCAGCAGTCAGGGGAAGCAGTACTTC. Its translation: CASSQGKQYF.

This clone appeared many times. The DNA of the CDR3 is TGCAGCGTTGGACAGGGGTCGAGCAATCAGCCCCAGCATTTT. Protein sequence: CSVGQGSSNQPQHF. V gene TRBV29-1 combines with J gene TRBJ1-5, with TRBD1 matching 8 bases. The germline gives CDR1 SQVTM, CDR2 ANQGSEA. CDR3 length equals 14 residues. Trimming cost V 4 bases and J 1 base; bases outside gene matches: 3.

This clone showed up just a few times. This chain joins TRBV28 and TRBJ2-1; 11 bases are a match to TRBD2. With V trimmed by 3 bases and J by 12 bases, 16 bases remained unmatched. This CDR3 is 17 amino acids long. Germline V gene lookup returns CDR1 MDHEN and CDR2 SYDVKM. The CDR3 DNA reads as TGTGCCAGCAGTTTTTTTCTGACTAGCGGGGTAGGACAAGGGCAGTTCTTC. Residues: CASSFFLTSGVGQGQFF.

This clone was detected ten times or more. The gene calls are TRBV30 and TRBJ1-1; D may be TRBD1 (5 bases). CDR3 length: 13 amino acids. The germline V gene encodes CDR1 GTSNPN and CDR2 SVGIG (reference sequence). Between the trimmed V and J ends, which lost 1 base and 7 bases, there was a span of 13 bases. The CDR3 coding sequence is TGTGCCTGGAGTGCAGGGTACGGGAGTGAAGCTTTCTTT. Amino acids: CAWSAGYGSEAFF.

This clone was counted many times. The CDR3 loop is CASSLSGTSPYEQYF. CDR3 DNA sequence: TGTGCCAGCAGTTTATCTGGGACTAGCCCGTACGAGCAGTACTTC. The genes are TRBV27 and TRBJ2-7, with 9 bases lining up with TRBD2. The CDR3 runs to 15 residues. Per germline, CDR1 MNHEY and CDR2 SMNVEV (reference sequence). The ends lost 0 bases at V and 4 bases at J; junction bases unmatched: 4.

This clone showed up many times. The V gene is TRBV10-3, the J gene TRBJ2-1; 9 bases are a match to TRBD1. The CDR3 length is 13 residues. V trimming: 8 bases; J trimming: 5 bases; junction bases outside the gene matches: 4. Germline-derived CDR1 and CDR2 are ENHRY and SYGVKD. This CDR3 is CAIWTGADNEQFF. DNA of the CDR3: TGTGCCATCTGGACAGGGGCCGACAATGAGCAGTTCTTC.

This clone was seen many times. This rearrangement joins TRBV19 to TRBJ2-2; 10 bases align to TRBD2. The CDR3 totals 17 residues. V lost 4 bases to trimming and J lost 4 bases; unmatched junction nucleotides: 9. The germline V gene has CDR1 LNHDA and CDR2 SQIVND (reference sequence). The CDR3 DNA is TGTGCCAGTAGTAGAAGGAGCGGGAGGGCGGGCACCGGGGAGCTGTTTTTT. This encodes CASSRRSGRAGTGELFF.